This TCR beta chain was captured in a study of blood T cell repertoires in COVID-19. Study-level background: The United States, Italy and Spain were the sources of the acute and convalescent COVID-19 samples. Sources were T cells, B-cell-depleted T cells, or PBMCs; the material itself was cDNA or gDNA.

Germline V gene lookup returns CDR1 MGHDK and CDR2 SYGVNS. CDR3 size: 16 residues. The germline V and J ends were trimmed by 4 bases and 3 bases, with 17 bases remaining between them. Per the original data handling: Researchers report that nucleated cell counts were estimated from reference gene primer amplification. The assay was immunoSEQ multiplex PCR, and TCRdb's table has in-frame clones only and misses some. V, J and clone size reflect that table, while D and trimming were determined from the DNA. The top ten clones hold around 5.9% of a sample with 50,000 to 60,000 clones, roughly 80% of them seen once.

The chain joins TRBV25-1 to TRBJ2-3; possible D gene TRBD1, 6 bases. The receptor was isolated from a human donor in a cohort sampled during active or convalescent COVID-19. Sequenced sample: peripheral blood. CDR3 sequence reads: CASSGVARGRTDTQYF. CDR3 bases: TGTGCCAGCAGTGGGGTGGCCAGGGGAAGGACAGATACGCAGTATTTT.